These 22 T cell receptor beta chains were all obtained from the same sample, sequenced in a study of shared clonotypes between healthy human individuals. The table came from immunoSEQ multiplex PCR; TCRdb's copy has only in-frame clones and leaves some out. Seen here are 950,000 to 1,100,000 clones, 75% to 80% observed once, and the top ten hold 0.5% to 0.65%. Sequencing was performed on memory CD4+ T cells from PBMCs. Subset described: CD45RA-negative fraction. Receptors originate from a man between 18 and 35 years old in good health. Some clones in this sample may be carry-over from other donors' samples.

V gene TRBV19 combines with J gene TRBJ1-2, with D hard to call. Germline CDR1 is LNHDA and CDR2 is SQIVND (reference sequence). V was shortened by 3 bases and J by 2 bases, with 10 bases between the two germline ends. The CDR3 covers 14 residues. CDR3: CASSIPHSNYGYTF. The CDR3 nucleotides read TGTGCCAGTAGTATCCCCCACAGCAACTATGGCTACACCTTC.

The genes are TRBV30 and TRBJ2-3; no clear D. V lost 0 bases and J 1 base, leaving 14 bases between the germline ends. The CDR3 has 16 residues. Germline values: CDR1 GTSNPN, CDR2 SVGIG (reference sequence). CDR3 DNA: TGTGCCTGGAGTGTGGGGTTGGCGGACCGCACAGATACGCAGTATTTT. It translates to CAWSVGLADRTDTQYF.

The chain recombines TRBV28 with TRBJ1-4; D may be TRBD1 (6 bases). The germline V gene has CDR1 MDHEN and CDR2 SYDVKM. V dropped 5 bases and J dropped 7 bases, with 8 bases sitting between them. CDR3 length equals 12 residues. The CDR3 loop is CASSTGFEKLFF. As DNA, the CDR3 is TGTGCCAGCAGTACAGGGTTTGAAAAACTGTTTTTT.

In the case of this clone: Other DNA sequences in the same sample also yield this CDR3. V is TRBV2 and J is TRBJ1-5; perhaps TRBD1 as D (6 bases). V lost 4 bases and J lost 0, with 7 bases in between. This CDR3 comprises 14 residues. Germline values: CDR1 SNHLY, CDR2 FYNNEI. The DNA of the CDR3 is TGTGCCAGCAGTGCGGACAGTAGCAATCAGCCCCAGCATTTT. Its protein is CASSADSSNQPQHF.

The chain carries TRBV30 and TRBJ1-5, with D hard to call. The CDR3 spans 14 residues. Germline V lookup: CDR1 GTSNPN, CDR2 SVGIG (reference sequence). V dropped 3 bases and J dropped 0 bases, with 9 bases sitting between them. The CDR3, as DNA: TGTGCCTGGAGCCTTTTAAATAGCAATCAGCCCCAGCATTTT. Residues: CAWSLLNSNQPQHF.

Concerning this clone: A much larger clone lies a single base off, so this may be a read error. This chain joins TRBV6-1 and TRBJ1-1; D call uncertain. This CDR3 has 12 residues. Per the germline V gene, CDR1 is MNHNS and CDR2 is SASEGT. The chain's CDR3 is CASAVYDTEALF. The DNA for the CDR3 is TGTGCCAGCGCCGTCTACGACACTGAAGCTCTCTTT.

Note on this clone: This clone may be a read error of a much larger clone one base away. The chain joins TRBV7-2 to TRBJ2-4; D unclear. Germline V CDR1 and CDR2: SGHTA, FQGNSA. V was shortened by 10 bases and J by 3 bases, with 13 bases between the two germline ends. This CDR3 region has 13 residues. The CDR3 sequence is CATRRANKNIQYF. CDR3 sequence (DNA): TGTGCCACGAGAAGGGCGAACAAAAACATTCAGTACTTC.

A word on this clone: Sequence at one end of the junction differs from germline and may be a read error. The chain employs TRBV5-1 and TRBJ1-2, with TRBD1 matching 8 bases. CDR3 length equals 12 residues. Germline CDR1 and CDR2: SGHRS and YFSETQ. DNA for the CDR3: TGTGCCAGCAGCGGGACAGGTCTTGGCTACACCTTC. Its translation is CASSGTGLGYTF.

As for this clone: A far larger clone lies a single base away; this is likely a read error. The DNA for the CDR3 is TGCAGCGTCGGGACAGGGGTGGTCAACGGGCAGTTCTTC. Its protein product is CSVGTGVVNGQFF. The chain carries TRBV29-1 and TRBJ2-1, with 10 bases that match TRBD1. V was pared by 6 bases and J by 12 bases, with 11 bases of the junction left unmatched. Germline CDR1 and CDR2: SQVTM and ANQGSEA. The CDR3 sequence is 13 residues long.

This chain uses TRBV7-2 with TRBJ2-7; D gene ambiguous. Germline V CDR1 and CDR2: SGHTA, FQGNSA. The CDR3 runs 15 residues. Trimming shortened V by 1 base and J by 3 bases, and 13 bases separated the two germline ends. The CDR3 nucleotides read TGTGCCAGCAGCTTAGTTGCCCTCCAGAGCTACGAGCAGTACTTC. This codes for CASSLVALQSYEQYF.

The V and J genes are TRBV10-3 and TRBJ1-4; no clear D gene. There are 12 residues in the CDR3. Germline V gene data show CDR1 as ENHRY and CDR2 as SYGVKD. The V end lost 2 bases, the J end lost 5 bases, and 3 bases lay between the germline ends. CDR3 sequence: CAISEENEKLFF. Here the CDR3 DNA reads TGTGCCATCAGTGAGGAGAATGAAAAACTGTTTTTT.

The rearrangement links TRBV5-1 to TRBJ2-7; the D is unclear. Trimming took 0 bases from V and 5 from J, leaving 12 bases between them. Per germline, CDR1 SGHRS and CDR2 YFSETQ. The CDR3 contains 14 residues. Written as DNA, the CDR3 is TGCGCCAGCAGCTTGGAAGGTTGGACCGACGAGCAGTACTTC. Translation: CASSLEGWTDEQYF.

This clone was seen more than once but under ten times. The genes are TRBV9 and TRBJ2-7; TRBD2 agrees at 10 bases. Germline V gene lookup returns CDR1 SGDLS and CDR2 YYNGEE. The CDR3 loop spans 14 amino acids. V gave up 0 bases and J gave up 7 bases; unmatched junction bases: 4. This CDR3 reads CASSVVPAGGEQYF. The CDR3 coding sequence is TGTGCCAGCAGCGTAGTTCCAGCGGGAGGGGAGCAGTACTTC.

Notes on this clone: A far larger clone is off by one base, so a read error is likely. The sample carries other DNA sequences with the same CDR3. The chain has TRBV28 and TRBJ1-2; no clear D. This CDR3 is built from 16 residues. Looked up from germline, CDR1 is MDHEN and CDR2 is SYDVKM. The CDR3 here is CASSSPGRPFNYGYTF. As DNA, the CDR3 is TGCGCCAGCAGCTCCCCCGGAAGGCCCTTTAACTATGGCTACACCTTC.

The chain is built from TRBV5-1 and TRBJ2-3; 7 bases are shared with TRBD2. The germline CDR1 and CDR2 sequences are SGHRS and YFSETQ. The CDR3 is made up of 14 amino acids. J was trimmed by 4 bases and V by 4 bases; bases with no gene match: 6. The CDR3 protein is CASSSGLVPDTQYF. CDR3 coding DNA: TGCGCCAGCAGCAGCGGACTAGTTCCAGATACGCAGTATTTT.

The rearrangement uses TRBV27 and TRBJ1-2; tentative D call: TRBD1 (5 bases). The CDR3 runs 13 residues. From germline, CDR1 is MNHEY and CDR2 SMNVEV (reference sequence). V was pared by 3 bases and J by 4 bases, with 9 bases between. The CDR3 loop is CASSLFGGYGYTF. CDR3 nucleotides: TGTGCCAGCAGTTTGTTCGGGGGCTATGGCTACACCTTC.

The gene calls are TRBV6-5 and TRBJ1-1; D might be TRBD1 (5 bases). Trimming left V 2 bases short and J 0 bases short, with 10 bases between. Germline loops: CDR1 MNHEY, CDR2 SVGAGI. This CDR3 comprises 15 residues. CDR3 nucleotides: TGTGCCAGCAGTTACCGGACAACCTTGAACACTGAAGCTTTCTTT. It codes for CASSYRTTLNTEAFF.

The CDR3 protein is CASSLWGRGRGTEAFF. CDR3 nucleotides: TGTGCCAGCAGTTTATGGGGGAGGGGTCGGGGCACTGAAGCTTTCTTT. The chain carries TRBV28 and TRBJ1-1, with D tentatively TRBD1 (5 bases). The CDR3 length is 16 residues. Germline V lookup: CDR1 MDHEN, CDR2 SYDVKM. The germline V and J ends were trimmed by 0 bases and 4 bases, with 15 bases remaining between them.

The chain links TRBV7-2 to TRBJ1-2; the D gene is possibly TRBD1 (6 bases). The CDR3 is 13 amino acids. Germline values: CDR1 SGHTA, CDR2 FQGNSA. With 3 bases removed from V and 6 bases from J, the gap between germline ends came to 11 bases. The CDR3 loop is CASSFSRGDGYTF. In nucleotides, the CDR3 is TGTGCCAGCAGCTTTAGCAGGGGAGATGGCTACACCTTC.

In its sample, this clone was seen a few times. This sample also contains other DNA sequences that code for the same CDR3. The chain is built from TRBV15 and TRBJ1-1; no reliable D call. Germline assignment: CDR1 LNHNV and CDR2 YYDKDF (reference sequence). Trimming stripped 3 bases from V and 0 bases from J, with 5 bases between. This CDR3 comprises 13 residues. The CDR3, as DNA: TGTGCCACCAGCAGGGGCCTGAACACTGAAGCTTTCTTT. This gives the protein CATSRGLNTEAFF.

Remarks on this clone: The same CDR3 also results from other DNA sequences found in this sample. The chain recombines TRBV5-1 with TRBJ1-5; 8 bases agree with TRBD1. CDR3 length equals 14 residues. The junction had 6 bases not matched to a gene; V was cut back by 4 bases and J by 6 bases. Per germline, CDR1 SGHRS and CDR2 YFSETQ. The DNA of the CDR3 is TGCGCCAGCAGCCCAGGACAGGGAGCTCAGCCCCAGCATTTT. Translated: CASSPGQGAQPQHF.

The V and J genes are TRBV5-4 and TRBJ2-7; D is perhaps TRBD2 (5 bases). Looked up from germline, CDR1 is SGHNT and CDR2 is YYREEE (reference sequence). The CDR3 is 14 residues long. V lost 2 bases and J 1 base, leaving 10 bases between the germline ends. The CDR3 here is CASSLSRASYEQYF. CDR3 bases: TGTGCCAGCAGCTTATCGAGGGCATCCTACGAGCAGTACTTC.